This T cell receptor (beta chain) was recorded in a study of high-grade serous ovarian cancer treatment subgroups. Turning to the study itself: Each sample yielded on average 7,494 unique TCR beta rearrangements from about 15,000 reads. Study results and caveats: Same-patient tumor repertoires overlapped at roughly 0.095 to 0.79; different patients barely overlapped. Spatial context was lost because tumors were sequenced in bulk. Higher neoantigen levels went with greater TCR clonal relatedness.

In the case of this clone: Its antigen is as yet unknown.

Tumor tissue was taken before any definitive surgery or chemotherapy was given. J gave up 8 bases and V 4 bases, and 8 bases lay outside the gene matches. Germline V gene data show CDR1 as SGHRS and CDR2 as YFSETQ. This CDR3 spans 13 amino acids. Clones were read by immunoSEQ multiplex PCR, and TCRdb kept only the in-frame ones, dropping some. The sample holds 4,200 or so clones, about 80% seen once. The V gene is TRBV5-1, the J gene TRBJ1-2, with 7 bases identical to TRBD1. The clonotype comes from a human donor with high-grade serous ovarian cancer. The specimen was tumor tissue. The CDR3 coding sequence is TGCGCCAGCAGCCCGGGACAGTCAGCGGGCTACACCTTC. This encodes CASSPGQSAGYTF.